This TCR beta chain was recorded in a study of tumor and adjacent non-tumor tissue in lung cancer (dated by TCRdb to 2016 to 2019). Study-wide context: Of the cohort, 11 to 12 patients had adenocarcinoma, 2 had squamous cell carcinoma and 1 had small cell lung cancer. Sequencing generated a total of some 130 million productive TCRbeta reads, averaging roughly 4.2 million reads per sample. About 30 paired specimens, one tumor and one normal lung sample per patient, were profiled by TCRbeta CDR3 sequencing. Bulk TCRbeta repertoires were compared between lung tumor tissue and matched distant non-tumor lung tissue obtained from approximately 15 lung cancer patients. Among the 15 or so patients, ages ranged from roughly 30 to 76 years, some ten were men and 5 were women, and disease was TNM stage I to III. On the study overall, not on this receptor specifically: A significantly larger cumulative share of the repertoire was made up by the top 100 clones in normal lung than in tumor tissue. Significantly higher TCR diversity (inverse Simpson) was observed in tumor tissue than in normal lung tissue (approximately 440 vs 150, P = 0.0075, Mann-Whitney U test). The sequencing platform is not named in the methods, and unique molecular identifiers are not mentioned. Only 15 patients were included in the cohort, and the need for larger samples and more detailed clinical data was noted by the authors. Younger patients had significantly higher TCR diversity, and higher tumor TCR diversity was associated with shorter overall and disease-free survival. Peripheral blood was not sequenced, so blood TCRbeta repertoires in these lung cancer patients were not examined.

To note about this clonotype: The target of this receptor is not known. A clone one base away is much larger, so this may be a read error.

RNA was isolated from bulk, unsorted tissue, and RNA quality was assessed with a NanoDrop ND-1000 and an Agilent 2100. The donors were newly diagnosed lung cancer patients admitted for thoracic surgery in China from August to November 2014 who had not received prior chemotherapy. The study excluded patients who had received radiotherapy or chemotherapy before or who had another cancer at the same time. Surgical tissue pieces of about 1-2.3 cm3 were preserved in RNAlater solution and were kept at -80 degrees C until use. The library was obtained by multiplex PCR. Sequencing was performed on an Illumina HiSeq 2500. Following protocols modified from ARM-PCR, the researchers constructed TCRbeta libraries through three rounds of nested PCR with primers (Table S4). Before sequencing, PCR products in the 200-500 bp range were cut out of the gel and cleaned up using the QIAquick gel extraction kit. In the source study's methods: Trimmomatic was used to clean the reads, FLASH merged the cleaned reads into complete CDR3 sequences, and MiTCR assigned the sequences to V(D)J germline segments. Clonal diversity was calculated as the inverse Simpson's index using VDJtools. In-frame sequences lacking a premature stop codon were counted as productive reads. TCRdb's own reprocessing of the public reads used fastp at Q25 and MiXCR and kept productive beta chains. Records with the same CDR3 protein are collapsed into one entry carrying the most frequent genes and DNA. In this record, the V and J calls reflect TCRdb's handling and not the investigators' own analysis. This sample has about 93,000 distinct CDR3 sequences in its table, and around 64% of those were observed once. The ten largest clones capture 18% of the sample.

This receptor was taken from a man aged 60 to 75 with non-small cell lung cancer. Specimen: lung tumor tissue.

Here the CDR3 is given as CASSLRTQNQPQHF. The DNA reads TGTGCCAGCAGTCTCCGGACACAGAATCAGCCCCAGCATTTT. The rearranged chain carries TRBV12-3 or TRBV12-4 and TRBJ1-5; the best D guess is TRBD1, with 5 bases matching. Trimming removed 5 bases from V and 4 bases from J, leaving 12 bases between the germline ends. The CDR3 contains 14 residues, cysteine and phenylalanine counted. Only the CDR3 DNA is retained, 42 bases long and in frame from the first base.